The 32 T cell receptor beta chains presented below share a single source sample, sequenced in a study of neurological immune-mediated disorders. The time point: longitudinal time-point 3. TCRdb fed the 5' RACE reads into MiXCR, producing one record per CDR3 protein. This table has 45,000 to 65,000 distinct CDR3 sequences, roughly 8% appearing once. The sequencing sample was made of PBMCs. The receptors shown here come from a woman in her thirties or forties in good health.

This clonotype was recorded at least ten times. The chain's CDR3 is CASSSSGQSEAFF. CDR3 bases: TGTGCCAGCAGCTCCTCGGGACAGAGTGAAGCTTTCTTT. The gene calls are TRBV7-8 and TRBJ1-1, with 7 bases fitting TRBD1. Germline lookup yields CDR1 SGHVS and CDR2 FQNEAQ. The CDR3 contains 13 residues. Trimming took 4 bases from V and 7 from J; bases not matched to a gene: 6.

This clonotype was recorded at least ten times. The J gene is TRBJ2-1, the V gene TRBV3-1; D is undetermined. The CDR3 extends over 12 amino acids. Trimming cost V 1 base and J 10 bases, with 8 bases left between them. CDR1 is LGHDT and CDR2 is YNNKEL in the germline V gene (reference sequence). The DNA for the CDR3 is TGTGCCAGCAGCCAAGGTCCGACGGAGCAGTTCTTC. It encodes CASSQGPTEQFF.

At least ten counts were recorded for this clonotype. The chain is built from TRBV12-3 or TRBV12-4 and TRBJ1-5; D remains unclear. With 1 base removed from V and 7 bases from J, the gap between germline ends came to 14 bases. There are 15 residues in the CDR3. In DNA form, the CDR3 reads TGTGCCAGCAGTTTAGGCGAGGCTACGGAACAGCCCCAGCATTTT. Translated: CASSLGEATEQPQHF.

The rearrangement uses TRBV19 and TRBJ2-1; perhaps TRBD2 as D (6 bases). Germline assignment: CDR1 LNHDA and CDR2 SQIVND (reference sequence). CDR3 length: 15 residues. Trimming took 7 bases from V and 4 from J, leaving 17 bases between them. CDR3 protein: CASTSPGLGYNEQFF. CDR3 coding DNA: TGTGCCAGTACTTCACCGGGACTGGGATACAATGAGCAGTTCTTC.

This clonotype has a count of ten or more. The rearrangement uses TRBV27 and TRBJ2-1; a weak D match, TRBD1 (5 bases). The ends were cut back, 3 bases at V and 8 bases at J, with 23 bases in the middle. Germline values: CDR1 MNHEY, CDR2 SMNVEV (reference sequence). This CDR3 spans 17 amino acids. CDR3 region: CASSFLLGQGIVDEQFF. The CDR3 region has the DNA TGTGCCAGCAGTTTCCTGTTAGGCCAGGGCATTGTCGATGAGCAGTTCTTC.

This clonotype was seen more than once but under ten times. This chain links TRBV25-1 with TRBJ2-2; TRBD2 matches at 9 bases. Trimming at V came to 7 bases and at J to 5 bases, leaving 5 bases not matched to a gene. The CDR3 spans 14 residues. CDR1 is MGHDK, CDR2 SYGVNS, per germline. CDR3 nucleotide sequence: TGTGCCAGCAATAGCGGGAGTCGAACCGGGGAGCTGTTTTTT. It codes for CASNSGSRTGELFF.

At least ten counts were recorded for this clonotype. This chain connects TRBV5-1 to TRBJ2-5; TRBD1 matches 8 bases. This CDR3 spans 14 amino acids. CDR1 SGHRS and CDR2 YFSETQ come from the germline V gene. J was trimmed by 5 bases and V by 4 bases; bases with no gene match: 7. The CDR3 loop is CASSGDRGGETQYF. The CDR3 DNA sequence: TGCGCCAGCAGCGGAGACAGGGGTGGGGAGACCCAGTACTTC.

The sample holds one count of this clonotype. This may be a read error: a much more frequent sequence differs by one nucleotide. V is TRBV7-3 and J is TRBJ2-5; the D gene is possibly TRBD1 (6 bases). CDR1 SGHTA and CDR2 FQGTGA come from the germline V gene. The germline V and J ends were trimmed by 5 bases and 14 bases, with 21 bases remaining between them. The CDR3 has 13 amino acids. The CDR3 reads CASSVNPGQAVYF. The CDR3 region has the DNA TGTGCCAGCAGCGTAAATCCGGGACAAGCGGTCTACTTC.

This clonotype appeared many times. This chain uses TRBV10-3 with TRBJ2-5, with unresolved D. Germline assignment: CDR1 ENHRY and CDR2 SYGVKD. V was pared by 3 bases and J by 3 bases, with 5 bases between. This CDR3 is built from 12 residues. The CDR3 nucleotides read TGTGCCATCAGTGACGGAGAAGAGACCCAGTACTTC. It translates to CAISDGEETQYF.

This clonotype occurred many times. The rearrangement links TRBV29-1 to TRBJ2-5; D is unclear. The CDR3 is 13 residues long. Trimming removed 1 base from V and 4 bases from J, with 10 bases in between. Germline CDR1 SQVTM, CDR2 ANQGSEA. CDR3 nucleotide sequence: TGCAGCGTTGAAGCTGGGTTGGGAGAGACCCAGTACTTC. Translating gives CSVEAGLGETQYF.

This clonotype has at least ten counts. V gene TRBV20-1 combines with J gene TRBJ1-4; TRBD1 matches at 8 bases. This CDR3 has 14 residues. V shed 5 bases and J 13 bases; nucleotides not matched to a gene: 15. Germline V lookup: CDR1 DFQATT, CDR2 SNEGSKA (reference sequence). CDR3 nucleotides: TGCAGTGCTCACTTACAGGGGGTTTCGGGTGGACTGTTTTTT. Translation gives CSAHLQGVSGGLFF.

This clonotype was recorded at least ten times. The chain combines TRBV10-3 with TRBJ1-2; D is unclear. The CDR3 runs 11 residues. Germline CDR1 is ENHRY and CDR2 is SYGVKD. The V gene lost 7 bases and the J gene lost 6 bases, with 9 bases spanning the gap. The CDR3 region is CAINYGNGYTF. The DNA of the CDR3 is TGTGCCATCAACTACGGGAATGGCTACACCTTC.

This clonotype was counted ten times or more. The J gene is TRBJ2-1, the V gene TRBV24-1; 10 positions agree with TRBD1. The germline V gene encodes CDR1 KGHDR and CDR2 SFDVKD. The V segment lost 2 bases and the J segment 1 base; nucleotides outside the gene matches: 1. The CDR3 has 16 residues. The CDR3 here is CATSDSDRGSYNEQFF. Written as DNA, the CDR3 is TGTGCCACCAGTGATTCGGACAGGGGGTCCTACAATGAGCAGTTCTTC.

The table lists this clonotype with many counts. V gene TRBV9 combines with J gene TRBJ2-5, with D possibly being TRBD1 (8 bases). Per germline, CDR1 SGDLS and CDR2 YYNGEE. Trimming took off 0 bases at V and 4 bases at J, with 10 bases between the two ends. This CDR3 has 14 residues. The CDR3 loop is CASSVDRGGETQYF. The CDR3 DNA is TGTGCCAGCAGCGTAGACAGGGGGGGAGAGACCCAGTACTTC. The whole variable domain, filled in from reference TRBV9 and TRBJ2-5, reads DSGVTQTPKHLITATGQRVTLRCSPRSGDLSVYWYQQSLDQGLQFLIQYYNGEERAKGNILERFSAQQFPDLHSELNLSSLELGDSALYFCASSVDRGGETQYFGPGTRLLVL.

Many counts were recorded for this clonotype. The chain links TRBV6-2 or TRBV6-3 to TRBJ1-1, with 9 bases that match TRBD1. Germline CDR1 is MNHEY and CDR2 is SVGEGT. Trimming took 5 bases from V and 4 from J; bases not matched to a gene: 8. CDR3 length: 15 residues. CDR3 in DNA: TGTGCCAGCAGTCCGAACAGGGGGCTTCTCACTGAAGCTTTCTTT. This encodes CASSPNRGLLTEAFF.

There are many counts of this clonotype. Here the CDR3 DNA reads TGTGCCAGCAGGGGGCCCTCAAGGGAGACCCAGTACTTC. Residues: CASRGPSRETQYF. The J gene is TRBJ2-5, the V gene TRBV7-2, with D maybe TRBD1 (5 bases). The CDR3 is 13 residues long. Per germline, CDR1 SGHTA and CDR2 FQGNSA. Trimming removed 6 bases from V and 5 bases from J, with 13 bases in between.

This clonotype was counted many times. The V call is TRBV9, the J call TRBJ1-6, with D perhaps matching TRBD1 (5 bases). The germline CDR1 and CDR2 sequences are SGDLS and YYNGEE. V was clipped by 3 bases and J by 8 bases, with 12 bases between them. This CDR3 has 14 residues. The chain's CDR3 is CASSGDGAYSPLHF. CDR3 DNA sequence: TGTGCCAGCAGCGGGGACGGGGCATATTCACCCCTCCACTTT.

This clonotype has more than one count but fewer than ten. The chain joins TRBV7-3 to TRBJ2-1; TRBD2 matches at 11 bases. The CDR3 is 17 amino acids. Germline V gene data show CDR1 as SGHTA and CDR2 as FQGTGA. V shed 5 bases, J shed 9 bases, and the junction held 15 bases outside the gene matches. CDR3 loop: CASSGPGTSGPGGEQFF. The DNA of the CDR3 is TGTGCCAGCAGCGGACCCGGGACTAGCGGCCCGGGGGGTGAGCAGTTCTTC.

This clonotype was observed a few times. The J gene is TRBJ2-2, the V gene TRBV30; no clear D gene. Per the germline V gene, CDR1 is GTSNPN and CDR2 is SVGIG (reference sequence). Trimming removed 2 bases from V and 6 bases from J, with 7 bases in between. There are 12 residues in the CDR3. The CDR3 nucleotides are TGTGCCTGGAGTTTCATAGCCGGGGAGCTGTTTTTT. Protein: CAWSFIAGELFF.

This clonotype was counted at least ten times. The chain joins TRBV4-3 to TRBJ2-2; 10 bases fit TRBD2. Trimming at V came to 0 bases and at J to 2 bases, leaving 6 bases not matched to a gene. The germline V gene has CDR1 LGHNA and CDR2 YSLEER. The CDR3 loop spans 18 amino acids. The DNA for the CDR3 is TGCGCCAGCAGCCAAGACCCTAGCGGGAGTATTAACACCGGGGAGCTGTTTTTT. Its translation: CASSQDPSGSINTGELFF.

There are many counts of this clonotype. J is TRBJ2-7 and V is TRBV6-5; D unresolved. The ends were cut back, 6 bases at V and 2 bases at J, with 20 bases in the middle. The CDR3 consists of 16 residues. The V gene's germline CDR1 is MNHEY and CDR2 SVGAGI. The CDR3 loop is CASSKPERLGTYEQYF. The CDR3, as DNA: TGTGCCAGCAGCAAGCCCGAAAGATTAGGAACCTACGAGCAGTACTTC.

This clonotype was seen at least ten times. This rearrangement joins TRBV7-2 to TRBJ1-1; possibly TRBD1 for D (6 bases). CDR3 length: 15 residues. Germline CDR1 and CDR2: SGHTA and FQGNSA. V was shortened by 5 bases and J by 0 bases, with 13 bases between the two germline ends. The CDR3 sequence: CASSRTGQMNTEAFF. The CDR3 coding sequence is TGTGCCAGCAGCCGAACCGGACAGATGAACACTGAAGCTTTCTTT.

The rearrangement uses TRBV7-3 and TRBJ2-3; D not resolved. Looked up from germline, CDR1 is SGHTA and CDR2 is FQGTGA. This CDR3 comprises 14 residues. The V gene lost 1 base and the J gene lost 3 bases, with 8 bases spanning the gap. This CDR3 reads CASSLKTRTDTQYF. For the CDR3, the DNA is TGTGCCAGCAGCTTAAAGACTCGGACAGATACGCAGTATTTT.

This clonotype was counted at least ten times. The chain couples TRBV14 to TRBJ1-3; the D is unclear. The CDR3 contains 14 residues. Per germline, CDR1 SGHDN and CDR2 FVKESK. Trimming removed 6 bases from V and 0 bases from J, with 9 bases in between. CDR3 nucleotides: TGTGCCAGCAGTCTCAGCAACTCTGGAAACACCATATATTTT. Its protein product is CASSLSNSGNTIYF.

In its sample, this clonotype was seen many times. J is TRBJ2-7 and V is TRBV30, with 7 nucleotides matching TRBD1. Looked up from germline, CDR1 is GTSNPN and CDR2 is SVGIG (reference sequence). CDR3 length: 13 residues. J was trimmed by 6 bases and V by 3 bases; bases with no gene match: 8. The CDR3 sequence: CAWRTGISLEQYF. DNA for the CDR3: TGTGCCTGGAGGACAGGGATTTCTCTCGAGCAGTACTTC.

Worth noting for this clonotype: This could be a read error, since a much larger clone is one nucleotide away. The rearrangement links TRBV2 to TRBJ2-3; 10 bases are a match to TRBD2. The CDR3 has 15 residues. Trimming cost V 6 bases and J 5 bases; bases outside gene matches: 8. Per germline, CDR1 SNHLY and CDR2 FYNNEI. CDR3 in amino acids: CASRLLAGRKDTQYF. CDR3 nucleotides: TGTGCCAGCAGATTACTAGCGGGACGCAAAGATACGCAGTATTTT.

This clonotype occurred many times. The J gene is TRBJ1-3, the V gene TRBV6-5, with TRBD1 matching over 9 bases. The V gene's germline CDR1 is MNHEY and CDR2 SVGAGI. The CDR3 contains 14 residues. Germline trimming cut 6 bases from V and 6 bases from J; bases unmatched to any gene: 6. The CDR3 DNA follows: TGTGCCAGCAGCCGGACAGGGGTGGAAAACACCATATATTTT. The encoded protein is CASSRTGVENTIYF.

This clonotype was recorded at least ten times. CDR3: CASSVDQRQPQHF. For the CDR3, the DNA is TGCGCCAGCAGTGTCGATCAGCGGCAGCCCCAGCATTTT. The V gene is TRBV10-2, the J gene TRBJ1-5; D not certain. CDR3 size: 13 residues. CDR1 is WSHSY and CDR2 is SAAADI in the germline V gene. The ends were cut back, 4 bases at V and 7 bases at J, with 11 bases in the middle.

This clonotype was seen many times. CDR3 protein: CASRLQPGNTIYF. Written as DNA, the CDR3 is TGTGCCAGCAGGTTACAGCCTGGAAACACCATATATTTT. V gene TRBV6-5 combines with J gene TRBJ1-3; D gene unclear. The V gene lost 6 bases and the J gene lost 2 bases, with 8 bases spanning the gap. This CDR3 comprises 13 residues. Per the germline V gene, CDR1 is MNHEY and CDR2 is SVGAGI.

This clonotype was counted at least ten times. This chain links TRBV6-5 with TRBJ2-5, with 8 bases that match TRBD2. There are 15 residues in the CDR3. Germline V gene data show CDR1 as MNHEY and CDR2 as SVGAGI. Losses at the gene ends were 4 bases for V and 0 bases for J; bases not matched to a gene: 4. In DNA form, the CDR3 reads TGTGCCAGCAGTTCGAATAGCGGGGACCAAGAGACCCAGTACTTC. Residues: CASSSNSGDQETQYF.

Many counts were recorded for this clonotype. The genes are TRBV24-1 and TRBJ2-2; D uncertain. Between the trimmed V and J ends, which lost 0 bases and 8 bases, there was a span of 18 bases. This CDR3 region has 17 residues. In germline, CDR1 is KGHDR, CDR2 SFDVKD. The CDR3 nucleotides are TGTGCCACCAGTGATTTGGGGCAGGCCACACGGTTGGGGGAGCTGTTTTTT. Amino acids: CATSDLGQATRLGELFF.

This clonotype was seen ten or more times. The chain is built from TRBV15 and TRBJ2-5; TRBD2 agrees at 14 bases. After removal of 1 base from V and 0 bases from J, the junction contained 1 base not matched to a gene. The CDR3 extends over 17 amino acids. Germline V lookup: CDR1 LNHNV, CDR2 YYDKDF (reference sequence). The CDR3 DNA follows: TGTGCCACCAGCAGAGGACTAGCGGGAGGGAACCAAGAGACCCAGTACTTC. Translation gives CATSRGLAGGNQETQYF.